What follows are 20 T cell receptor beta chains derived from one specimen sequenced in a study of cytomegalovirus exposure and HLA in healthy donors. With 60 Vbeta and 13 Jbeta primers, the PCR was carried out. The assay was immunoSEQ multiplex PCR, and TCRdb's table has in-frame clones only and misses some. The sample lists about 130,000 clones; about 81% were seen once. Sample: PBMCs. These TCRs come from a woman aged 40-49 years in good health and CMV-seropositive.

The genes are TRBV2 and TRBJ1-3, with 7 nucleotides matching TRBD1. The ends lost 4 bases at V and 3 bases at J; junction bases unmatched: 12. The CDR3 is 17 amino acids. The germline CDR1 and CDR2 sequences are SNHLY and FYNNEI. The CDR3 reads CASSVIEGAHGGNTIYF. DNA of the CDR3: TGTGCCAGCAGTGTCATTGAGGGGGCGCATGGTGGAAACACCATATATTTT. The whole variable domain, filled in from reference TRBV2 and TRBJ1-3, reads EPEVTQTPSHQVTQMGQEVILRCVPISNHLYFYWYRQILGQKVEFLVSFYNNEISEKSEIFDDQFSVERPDGSNFTLKIRSTKLEDSAMYFCASSVIEGAHGGNTIYFGEGSWLTVV.

The gene calls are TRBV6-5 and TRBJ2-3; TRBD1 matches at 9 bases. The junction had 5 bases not matched to a gene; V was cut back by 2 bases and J by 2 bases. Germline V CDR1 and CDR2: MNHEY, SVGAGI. The CDR3 consists of 16 residues. DNA for the CDR3: TGTGCCAGCAGTTACGGTTGGGACAGGGTCACAGATACGCAGTATTTT. It is translated as CASSYGWDRVTDTQYF.

This chain joins TRBV5-4 and TRBJ2-2, with 8 bases that match TRBD2. J lost 5 bases, V lost 4 bases, and 4 bases had no gene match. Germline V lookup: CDR1 SGHNT, CDR2 YYREEE (reference sequence). This CDR3 region has 14 residues. The CDR3 region has the DNA TGTGCCAGCAGCGGGATAGCGGGGACCGGGGAGCTGTTTTTT. Amino acid sequence: CASSGIAGTGELFF.

The rearrangement links TRBV10-3 to TRBJ2-1, with TRBD1 matching 9 bases. CDR1 is ENHRY and CDR2 is SYGVKD in the germline V gene. J was trimmed by 6 bases and V by 4 bases; bases with no gene match: 10. The length of the CDR3 is 16 residues. CDR3 DNA sequence: TGTGCCATCAGTGGCTTACCGGGACAGGGTGGCAATGAGCAGTTCTTC. Encoded protein: CAISGLPGQGGNEQFF.

The V and J genes are TRBV6-6 and TRBJ2-5; 11 bases agree with TRBD2. The germline CDR1 and CDR2 sequences are MNHNY and SVGAGI (reference sequence). Trimming cost V 0 bases and J 1 base; bases outside gene matches: 1. The CDR3 is 16 amino acids. Here the CDR3 reads CASSYSTSGSQETQYF. In DNA form, the CDR3 reads TGTGCCAGCAGTTACTCCACTAGCGGGAGCCAAGAGACCCAGTACTTC.

V is TRBV19 and J is TRBJ2-7, with 10 bases fitting TRBD1. The J segment lost 0 bases and the V segment lost 3 bases, leaving 5 bases of the junction unmatched. This CDR3 is built from 16 residues. Germline CDR1 is LNHDA and CDR2 is SQIVND (reference sequence). The CDR3 loop reads CASSILTGGASYEQYF. The CDR3 region has the DNA TGTGCCAGTAGTATTTTGACAGGGGGCGCCTCCTACGAGCAGTACTTC.

In DNA form, the CDR3 reads TGTGCCAGCAGTAGGACTAGCGGGACAGATACGCAGTATTTT. Its protein product is CASSRTSGTDTQYF. The chain employs TRBV6-5 and TRBJ2-3; the match to TRBD2 covers 11 bases. The length of the CDR3 is 14 residues. Trimming removed 5 bases from V and 3 bases from J; junction bases left unmatched: 1. Germline V gene lookup returns CDR1 MNHEY and CDR2 SVGAGI.

The chain is built from TRBV5-4 and TRBJ1-1; no reliable D call. The CDR3 loop spans 14 amino acids. V lost 6 bases, J lost 5 bases, and 17 bases lay in between. The germline V gene has CDR1 SGHNT and CDR2 YYREEE (reference sequence). CDR3 nucleotides: TGTGCCAGCACCTCCCTGGGAGAATGGACTGAAGCTTTCTTT. Translated, it gives CASTSLGEWTEAFF.

This sequence joins TRBV30 and TRBJ1-2, with a possible D match to TRBD1 (5 bases). From germline, CDR1 is GTSNPN and CDR2 SVGIG (reference sequence). The CDR3 spans 12 residues. Trimming took off 5 bases at V and 1 base at J, with 8 bases between the two ends. CDR3 in DNA: TGTGCCTGGCACCAGGGTAACTATGGCTACACCTTC. Protein: CAWHQGNYGYTF.

The chain joins TRBV5-8 to TRBJ1-3; D is unresolved. Germline V gene data show CDR1 as SGHTS and CDR2 as YDEGEE. The V end lost 0 bases, the J end lost 5 bases, and 3 bases lay between the germline ends. The CDR3 is 12 residues long. CDR3 protein: CASSLARNTIYF. CDR3 sequence (DNA): TGTGCCAGCAGCTTGGCTAGAAACACCATATATTTT.

The chain carries TRBV11-3 and TRBJ2-2; TRBD1 is a possible D gene (5 bases). The V end was cut by 6 bases, the J end by 1 base, with 9 bases between. The V gene's germline CDR1 is SGHNT and CDR2 YENEEA. The CDR3 runs to 14 residues. CDR3 DNA sequence: TGTGCCAGCAGAAACGACAGGAACACCGGGGAGCTGTTTTTT. Amino acids: CASRNDRNTGELFF.

As DNA, the CDR3 is TGCGCCAGCAGCTCGACGGGACACGGAGGGGGCCTTGGAAGCTCCTACAATGAGCAGTTCTTC. It specifies CASSSTGHGGGLGSSYNEQFF. This chain joins TRBV5-1 and TRBJ2-1; TRBD1 might be the D (7 bases). In germline, CDR1 is SGHRS, CDR2 YFSETQ. The CDR3 runs to 21 residues. V was trimmed by 3 bases and J by 0 bases, leaving 28 bases between them.

The rearrangement uses TRBV13 and TRBJ1-3; 7 nucleotides line up with TRBD1. V lost 5 bases, J lost 0 bases, and 7 bases stayed unmatched. Germline V gene lookup returns CDR1 PRHDT and CDR2 FYEKMQ (reference sequence). CDR3 size: 16 residues. CDR3 region: CASSPPTGVSGNTIYF. The CDR3 region has the DNA TGTGCCAGCAGCCCCCCCACAGGGGTCTCTGGAAACACCATATATTTT.

The rearrangement uses TRBV4-1 and TRBJ2-1, with TRBD2 identical over 7 bases. CDR1 is MGHRA, CDR2 YSYEKL, per germline. After removal of 4 bases from V and 13 bases from J, the junction contained 19 bases not matched to a gene. This CDR3 is built from 16 residues. The CDR3 spells CASSRGEGQVGAVQFF. DNA for the CDR3: TGCGCCAGCAGCCGGGGGGAGGGCCAAGTCGGTGCGGTCCAGTTCTTC.

The chain is built from TRBV5-1 and TRBJ2-3; possible D gene TRBD1, 6 bases. Germline-derived CDR1 and CDR2 are SGHRS and YFSETQ. Trimming left V 5 bases short and J 0 bases short, with 10 bases between. This CDR3 is built from 14 residues. In DNA, the CDR3 is TGCGCCAGCAGAAGGGGGAGTAGCACAGATACGCAGTATTTT. It specifies CASRRGSSTDTQYF.

V gene TRBV5-4 combines with J gene TRBJ1-2; 8 bases agree with TRBD1. After removal of 4 bases from V and 2 bases from J, the junction contained 4 bases not matched to a gene. Germline values: CDR1 SGHNT, CDR2 YYREEE (reference sequence). CDR3 length equals 14 residues. CDR3 bases: TGTGCCAGCAGCGTGTCAGGGGGCAACTATGGCTACACCTTC. It is translated as CASSVSGGNYGYTF.

The chain links TRBV5-6 to TRBJ1-2; D unresolved. The CDR3 has 13 amino acids. V was trimmed by 3 bases and J by 8 bases, leaving 14 bases between them. Germline V gives CDR1 SGHDT, CDR2 YYEEEE. CDR3 nucleotide sequence: TGTGCCAGCAGCTCTTACGGAGATTGGGGCTACACCTTC. Its translation is CASSSYGDWGYTF.

The V call is TRBV5-6, the J call TRBJ1-1, with D possibly being TRBD1 (6 bases). The CDR3 is 17 amino acids. V lost 0 bases and J 0 bases, leaving 15 bases between the germline ends. The germline V gene has CDR1 SGHDT and CDR2 YYEEEE. CDR3 DNA sequence: TGTGCCAGCAGCTTGGAACCGACAGGCTCCATGAACACTGAAGCTTTCTTT. Its protein is CASSLEPTGSMNTEAFF.

With respect to this clone: In the same sample, other DNA sequences code for this CDR3. V usage is TRBV10-3 and J usage is TRBJ1-5, with TRBD1 matching 8 bases. The CDR3 sequence is 15 residues long. The V and J ends lost 6 bases and 1 base, in that order; junction bases with no gene match: 5. The germline V gene has CDR1 ENHRY and CDR2 SYGVKD. CDR3 in DNA: TGTGCCATCAGCGGGACAGGTAGGAGCAATCAGCCCCAGCATTTT. It codes for CAISGTGRSNQPQHF.

J is TRBJ2-7 and V is TRBV28; 7 nucleotides align to TRBD2. The V gene end was trimmed by 6 bases and the J gene end by 5 bases; junction bases not matched to a gene: 19. Germline V gives CDR1 MDHEN, CDR2 SYDVKM. The CDR3 is made up of 17 amino acids. The CDR3 here is CASRLSSLADKTDEQYF. Here the CDR3 DNA reads TGTGCCAGCAGGCTATCGTCCCTAGCGGATAAAACCGACGAGCAGTACTTC. The variable domain in full, with the rest retrieved from reference TRBV28 and TRBJ2-7, is DVKVTQSSRYLVKRTGEKVFLECVQDMDHENMFWYRQDPGLGLRLIYFSYDVKMKEKGDIPEGYSVSREKKERFSLILESASTNQTSMYLCASRLSSLADKTDEQYFGPGTRLTVT.